The T cell receptor (beta chain) described here comes from a study of long-term antiretroviral therapy in people with HIV. Findings and limits, study-wide: Regardless of time point, clones expanded before ART dominated the repertoire.

With survey level as its setting, the immunoSEQ assay was v3.0. The table came from immunoSEQ multiplex PCR; TCRdb's copy has only in-frame clones and leaves some out. This table has 25,000 to 30,000 clones, more than 75% appearing once. The CDR3 has 13 residues. The germline V gene has CDR1 PRHDT and CDR2 FYEKMQ (reference sequence). The germline V and J ends were trimmed by 4 bases and 7 bases, with 11 bases remaining between them. Cryopreserved PBMC, at roughly 0.85-11 million per sample, were present before DNA extraction. This clone appeared a single time. The antigen remains unidentified. The chain has TRBV13 and TRBJ1-5, with D maybe TRBD1 (5 bases). Sequences were derived from unsorted PBMCs, sampled 2.9 years after starting antiretroviral therapy. The clonotype originates from a man aged 50 to 60 with HIV. CDR3 nucleotides: TGTGCCAGCAGCTCCCAGGGTAACCAGCCCCAGCATTTT. This sequence encodes CASSSQGNQPQHF.